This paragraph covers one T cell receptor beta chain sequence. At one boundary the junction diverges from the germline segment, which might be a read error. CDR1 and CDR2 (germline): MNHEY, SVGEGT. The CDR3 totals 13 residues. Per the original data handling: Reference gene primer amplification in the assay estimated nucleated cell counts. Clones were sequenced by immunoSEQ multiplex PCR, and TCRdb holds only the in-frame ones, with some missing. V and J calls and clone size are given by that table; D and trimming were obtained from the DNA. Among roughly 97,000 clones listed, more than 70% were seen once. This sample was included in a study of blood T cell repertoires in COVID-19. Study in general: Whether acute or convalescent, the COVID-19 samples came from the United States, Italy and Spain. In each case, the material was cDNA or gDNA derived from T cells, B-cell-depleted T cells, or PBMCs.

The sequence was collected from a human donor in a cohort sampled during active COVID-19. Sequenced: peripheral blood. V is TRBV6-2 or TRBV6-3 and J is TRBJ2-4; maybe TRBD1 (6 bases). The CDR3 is CASSRSHSTGRNF. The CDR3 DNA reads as TGTGCCAGCAGTCGGTCTCACTCGACAGGACGGAACTTC.